This passage covers 30 T cell receptor beta chains from one sample sequenced in a study of blood T cell repertoires in COVID-19 (TCRdb year 2020). Library prep was done by the immunoSEQ multiplex PCR assay. This immuneACCESS table, as held by TCRdb, lists in-frame sequences with V and J called but not all clones. Of the missing ones, under half trace to an unresolved V gene in checked studies; the others have no known cause. The table for this sample lists about 48,000 clones; roughly four fifths of them were counted only once. The ten most abundant clones make up around 7% of the sample. Sequences were obtained from peripheral blood. The receptor set was obtained from a man aged 40-50 years with acute or convalescent COVID-19.

This clone has just one count. The gene calls are TRBV4-1 and TRBJ2-1; D uncertain. Germline V gives CDR1 MGHRA, CDR2 YSYEKL. CDR3 size: 14 residues. Deletions cut 1 base from V and 5 bases from J, with 9 bases between. This chain's CDR3 is CASSQVRENNEQFF. The CDR3 DNA reads TGCGCCAGCAGCCAAGTTAGAGAGAACAATGAGCAGTTCTTC.

V gene TRBV4-1 combines with J gene TRBJ1-1; TRBD1 is a possible D gene (6 bases). Germline lookup yields CDR1 MGHRA and CDR2 YSYEKL. Trimming shortened V by 1 base and J by 4 bases, and 16 bases separated the two germline ends. The CDR3 extends over 16 amino acids. Here the CDR3 reads CASSQVGGGQGTEAFF. The CDR3, as DNA: TGCGCCAGCAGCCAAGTTGGGGGGGGGCAGGGCACTGAAGCTTTCTTT.

The V and J genes are TRBV6-5 and TRBJ2-7; TRBD1 might be the D (6 bases). Germline CDR1 MNHEY, CDR2 SVGAGI. CDR3 length: 15 residues. Trimming pared 0 bases from V and 11 bases from J, leaving 20 bases between. This CDR3 reads CASSYSPRTDERKYF. CDR3 nucleotide sequence: TGTGCCAGCAGTTACTCGCCTCGGACAGACGAGCGGAAGTACTTC.

This clone was observed a single time. The genes are TRBV10-3 and TRBJ1-1; TRBD1 aligns across 10 bases. Germline V CDR1 and CDR2: ENHRY, SYGVKD. The J segment lost 5 bases and the V segment lost 5 bases, leaving 5 bases of the junction unmatched. This CDR3 is built from 14 residues. The CDR3: CAISPGQGRTEAFF. DNA of the CDR3: TGTGCCATCAGTCCGGGACAGGGGAGGACTGAAGCTTTCTTT.

The chain links TRBV9 to TRBJ2-6; the D gene is possibly TRBD2 (5 bases). Germline-derived CDR1 and CDR2 are SGDLS and YYNGEE. The CDR3 totals 13 residues. Trimming took off 6 bases at V and 2 bases at J, with 6 bases between the two ends. CDR3 DNA: TGTGCCAGCACCGGGGCTGGGGCCAACGTCCTGACTTTC. Amino acid sequence: CASTGAGANVLTF.

The chain recombines TRBV2 with TRBJ2-3, with 8 bases lining up with TRBD1. The CDR3 has 15 residues. Germline V gene sequence: CDR1 SNHLY, CDR2 FYNNEI. V lost 5 bases, J lost 6 bases, and 10 bases stayed unmatched. The CDR3 region has the DNA TGTGCCAGCAGTCCGACAGGGGCGGTGTCGGATACGCAGTATTTT. Protein product: CASSPTGAVSDTQYF.

This clone was counted a few times. The chain is built from TRBV7-2 and TRBJ2-5; possibly TRBD2 for D (6 bases). V was trimmed by 5 bases and J by 1 base, leaving 14 bases between them. CDR1 is SGHTA, CDR2 FQGNSA, per germline. This CDR3 contains 15 residues. CDR3 in amino acids: CASSRGDSLQETQYF. CDR3 sequence (DNA): TGTGCCAGCAGCCGCGGGGACTCACTCCAAGAGACCCAGTACTTC.

V usage is TRBV19 and J usage is TRBJ2-5, with 11 bases aligning to TRBD2. Germline loops: CDR1 LNHDA, CDR2 SQIVND (reference sequence). CDR3 length: 17 residues. After removal of 1 base from V and 5 bases from J, the junction contained 9 bases not matched to a gene. This chain's CDR3 is CASSIGLLAGDSETQYF. The DNA for the CDR3 is TGTGCCAGTAGTATAGGTCTACTAGCGGGGGACAGCGAGACCCAGTACTTC.

The chain recombines TRBV24-1 with TRBJ2-1; D is ambiguous. The CDR3 runs 16 residues. V lost 4 bases to trimming and J lost 0 bases, with 12 bases between them. The V gene's germline CDR1 is KGHDR and CDR2 SFDVKD. For the CDR3, the DNA is TGTGCCACCAGTGACCCCAGACGGAGCTCCTACAATGAGCAGTTCTTC. Amino acids: CATSDPRRSSYNEQFF.

This clone was seen more than once but under ten times. The J gene is TRBJ2-2, the V gene TRBV5-4; maybe TRBD1 (5 bases). In germline, CDR1 is SGHNT, CDR2 YYREEE (reference sequence). CDR3 length: 13 amino acids. Trimming left V 0 bases short and J 7 bases short, with 7 bases between. CDR3 in amino acids: CASSLEGFGELFF. The CDR3, as DNA: TGTGCCAGCAGCTTGGAGGGGTTCGGGGAGCTGTTTTTT.

V and J are TRBV28 and TRBJ1-1, with no clear D. The germline gives CDR1 MDHEN, CDR2 SYDVKM. Trimming removed 1 base at V and 0 bases at J, with 15 bases between. The CDR3 length is 17 residues. The CDR3 coding sequence is TGTGCCAGCAGTTTATTATCGATCGCTCGAGTGAACACTGAAGCTTTCTTT. Translation gives CASSLLSIARVNTEAFF.

Concerning this clone itself: A junction end diverges from the germline sequence, so it may reflect a read error. V and J are TRBV10-3 and TRBJ1-1; perhaps TRBD1 as D (5 bases). CDR1 and CDR2 (germline): ENHRY, SYGVKD. This CDR3 comprises 15 residues. The CDR3 loop reads CAISASWGVNTEAFF. The CDR3 DNA is TGTGCCATCAGTGCGAGTTGGGGCGTGAATACTGAAGCTTTCTTT.

V gene TRBV9 combines with J gene TRBJ1-1; 9 bases line up with TRBD1. Germline V gene sequence: CDR1 SGDLS, CDR2 YYNGEE. The V segment lost 4 bases and the J segment 1 base; nucleotides outside the gene matches: 8. This CDR3 contains 16 residues. DNA of the CDR3: TGTGCCAGCAGCCCCCCGGGACAGGGTGGGAACACTGAAGCTTTCTTT. Translating it yields CASSPPGQGGNTEAFF.

The V call is TRBV5-3, the J call TRBJ1-2; TRBD1 is a possible D gene (5 bases). TRBV5-3 is marked as an open reading frame, function uncertain. This CDR3 region has 21 residues. The V and J ends lost 2 bases and 4 bases respectively, with 33 bases between them. The CDR3 sequence is CARSLRQEWGIRLTTTYGYTF. In DNA form, the CDR3 reads TGTGCCAGAAGCTTAAGGCAGGAGTGGGGCATTCGGCTCACCACTACCTATGGCTACACCTTC.

This clone is labeled medium-sized. This chain uses TRBV25-1 with TRBJ2-3, with D maybe TRBD2 (5 bases). This CDR3 spans 13 amino acids. The germline gives CDR1 MGHDK, CDR2 SYGVNS. Trimming removed 0 bases from V and 6 bases from J, with 7 bases in between. The CDR3 DNA reads as TGTGCCAGCAGTGAATACGGGGAGGATACGCAGTATTTT. This gives the protein CASSEYGEDTQYF.

The rearrangement links TRBV19 to TRBJ1-4, with TRBD1 identical over 7 bases. The CDR3 sequence is 16 residues long. J was trimmed by 3 bases and V by 5 bases; bases with no gene match: 9. The germline V gene encodes CDR1 LNHDA and CDR2 SQIVND (reference sequence). CDR3 nucleotides: TGTGCCAGTAGTTATACAGGGGTGCTCGCTAATGAAAAACTGTTTTTT. This codes for CASSYTGVLANEKLFF.

V gene TRBV2 combines with J gene TRBJ1-4; 8 bases match TRBD1. Per the germline V gene, CDR1 is SNHLY and CDR2 is FYNNEI. The CDR3 has 13 residues. The junction had 2 bases not matched to a gene; V was cut back by 3 bases and J by 8 bases. CDR3 sequence: CASSERDREKLFF. The CDR3 DNA is TGTGCCAGCAGTGAGAGGGACAGGGAAAAACTGTTTTTT.

This clone was seen only a few times. This rearrangement joins TRBV18 to TRBJ1-5; a possible D gene is TRBD1 (6 bases). Trimming left V 6 bases short and J 4 bases short, with 10 bases between. The length of the CDR3 is 13 residues. Per the germline V gene, CDR1 is KGHSH and CDR2 is LQKENI. The DNA of the CDR3 is TGTGCCAGCTCCCGTGGACAGAATCAGCCCCAGCATTTT. Amino acid sequence: CASSRGQNQPQHF.

This clone was picked up a small number of times. The rearrangement joins TRBV5-4 to TRBJ2-1; TRBD2 aligns across 9 bases. Germline V gene lookup returns CDR1 SGHNT and CDR2 YYREEE (reference sequence). The ends lost 3 bases at V and 3 bases at J; junction bases unmatched: 4. The CDR3 is made up of 15 amino acids. CDR3 sequence reads: CASSSQRGDYNEQFF. CDR3 DNA sequence: TGTGCCAGCAGCTCCCAGCGGGGGGACTACAATGAGCAGTTCTTC.

The chain has TRBV5-1 and TRBJ2-1, with 9 bases aligning to TRBD1. CDR1 is SGHRS and CDR2 is YFSETQ in the germline V gene. This CDR3 has 14 amino acids. The V and J ends lost 4 bases and 7 bases, in that order; junction bases with no gene match: 6. The CDR3 spells CASSNRQGENEQFF. CDR3 coding DNA: TGCGCCAGCAGCAATCGACAGGGGGAAAATGAGCAGTTCTTC.

This chain connects TRBV19 to TRBJ1-1; D not resolved. V was cut by 4 bases and J by 4 bases, with 25 bases left in between. This CDR3 has 18 residues. From germline, CDR1 is LNHDA and CDR2 SQIVND (reference sequence). CDR3 bases: TGTGCCAGTAGTAAAACCTGGACCGAAATCGGGATGACCACTGAAGCTTTCTTT. Translation gives CASSKTWTEIGMTTEAFF. Together with reference TRBV19 and TRBJ1-1, the CDR3 gives the full variable domain: DGGITQSPKYLFRKEGQNVTLSCEQNLNHDAMYWYRQDPGQGLRLIYYSQIVNDFQKGDIAEGYSVSREKKESFPLTVTSAQKNPTAFYLCASSKTWTEIGMTTEAFFGQGTRLTVV.

The chain joins TRBV28 to TRBJ2-3; D ambiguous. This CDR3 is 13 amino acids long. The V gene's germline CDR1 is MDHEN and CDR2 SYDVKM. V lost 3 bases, J lost 2 bases, and 6 bases lay in between. In DNA, the CDR3 is TGTGCCAGCAGTTTGAGGTCCACAGATACGCAGTATTTT. Protein sequence: CASSLRSTDTQYF.

V usage is TRBV7-8 and J usage is TRBJ1-5; 10 bases match TRBD1. The junction had 4 bases not matched to a gene; V was cut back by 5 bases and J by 3 bases. CDR1 is SGHVS, CDR2 FQNEAQ, per germline. The CDR3 has 15 amino acids. The CDR3 coding sequence is TGTGCCAGCAGCATGGGACAGGGGAACAATCAGCCCCAGCATTTT. Protein product: CASSMGQGNNQPQHF.

This sequence joins TRBV5-4 and TRBJ1-1; the D gene is possibly TRBD1 (5 bases). This CDR3 contains 12 residues. Germline V CDR1 and CDR2: SGHNT, YYREEE (reference sequence). Trimming removed 4 bases from V and 5 bases from J, with 9 bases in between. In nucleotides, the CDR3 is TGTGCCAGCAGCATCCAGGGAACTGAAGCTTTCTTT. Its protein is CASSIQGTEAFF.

This rearrangement joins TRBV9 to TRBJ2-3; 8 positions match TRBD2. This CDR3 region has 16 residues. The ends lost 4 bases at V and 0 bases at J; junction bases unmatched: 7. CDR1 is SGDLS and CDR2 is YYNGEE in the germline V gene. The CDR3 sequence: CASSPGGGSSTDTQYF. As DNA, the CDR3 is TGTGCCAGCAGCCCCGGCGGGGGGTCCAGCACAGATACGCAGTATTTT.

The chain uses TRBV28 and TRBJ2-4; 8 bases match TRBD1. The CDR3 contains 15 residues. CDR1 is MDHEN, CDR2 SYDVKM, per germline. J was trimmed by 0 bases and V by 9 bases; bases with no gene match: 7. Here the CDR3 DNA reads TGTGCCAGTAGGGGACAGGCGCTAGCCAAAAACATTCAGTACTTC. This sequence encodes CASRGQALAKNIQYF.

J is TRBJ1-1 and V is TRBV28; D is perhaps TRBD1 (5 bases). V was clipped by 7 bases and J by 7 bases, with 13 bases between them. This CDR3 is 12 amino acids long. CDR1 and CDR2 (germline): MDHEN, SYDVKM. The CDR3 DNA sequence: TGTGCCAGCAATCCTAGGGGTTTTGAAGCTTTCTTT. Translated: CASNPRGFEAFF.

The V and J genes are TRBV11-2 and TRBJ1-5, with TRBD1 as a possible D gene (6 bases). The V end was cut by 5 bases, the J end by 4 bases, with 9 bases between. There are 13 residues in the CDR3. The germline V gene encodes CDR1 SGHAT and CDR2 FQNNGV. Here the CDR3 reads CASSRTANQPQHF. The CDR3 DNA reads TGTGCCAGCAGCCGGACAGCTAATCAGCCCCAGCATTTT.

V gene TRBV6-4 combines with J gene TRBJ2-5; TRBD2 matches at 7 bases. The germline V gene has CDR1 MRHNA and CDR2 SNTAGT. The CDR3 has 19 amino acids. Losses at the gene ends were 3 bases for V and 4 bases for J; bases not matched to a gene: 20. The CDR3 protein is CASSDLGGGGITSRETQYF. CDR3 nucleotide sequence: TGTGCCAGCAGTGATCTCGGTGGCGGGGGAATTACCTCCCGAGAGACCCAGTACTTC.

The chain combines TRBV24-1 with TRBJ2-4, with 7 bases matching TRBD2. V dropped 4 bases and J dropped 3; count of bases not matched to a gene: 17. Germline V lookup: CDR1 KGHDR, CDR2 SFDVKD. The CDR3 runs to 19 residues. Here the CDR3 DNA reads TGTGCCACCAGTGACACCCGCTGGGGGGGAGGGTTTGACAAAAACATTCAGTACTTC. Translated, it gives CATSDTRWGGGFDKNIQYF.